Below, 23 T cell receptor beta chains from the same sample are listed, as sequenced in a study of identical twins. TCRdb reanalysed the 5' RACE reads using MiXCR and keeps one entry per CDR3 protein. The sample holds about 520,000 distinct CDR3 sequences, roughly 21% seen once. The same sample was also used in a study of T cells expressing NK-cell markers.

Sequencing was performed on CD4+ T cells sorted from blood. The receptor source for this set is a young woman in good health.

This clonotype was counted between two and nine times. V usage is TRBV5-6 and J usage is TRBJ2-3, with D perhaps TRBD2 (6 bases). Germline V gene sequence: CDR1 SGHDT, CDR2 YYEEEE. The CDR3 runs 14 residues. The V gene lost 4 bases and the J gene lost 4 bases, with 13 bases spanning the gap. The CDR3 loop reads CASSTGEGADTQYF. In DNA form, the CDR3 reads TGTGCCAGCAGCACGGGGGAAGGAGCAGATACGCAGTATTTT.

This clonotype turned up a few times. The chain links TRBV11-2 to TRBJ2-4, with a possible D match to TRBD2 (5 bases). V was shortened by 5 bases and J by 2 bases, with 22 bases between the two germline ends. The CDR3 loop spans 18 amino acids. Germline loops: CDR1 SGHAT, CDR2 FQNNGV. The CDR3 coding sequence is TGTGCCAGCAGCGCCAAGTTTACGGGGTTGGGATCCAAAAACATTCAGTACTTC. This encodes CASSAKFTGLGSKNIQYF.

This sequence joins TRBV11-2 and TRBJ2-7; D remains ambiguous. The V end was cut by 5 bases, the J end by 7 bases, with 18 bases between. Germline assignment: CDR1 SGHAT and CDR2 FQNNGV. The CDR3 sequence is 14 residues long. This CDR3 is CASSAISSSREQYF. In DNA, the CDR3 is TGTGCCAGCAGCGCCATAAGCTCGAGTCGGGAGCAGTACTTC.

The chain uses TRBV5-1 and TRBJ1-3, with D unclear. The CDR3 is made up of 16 amino acids. Deletions cut 0 bases from V and 0 bases from J, with 10 bases between. The V gene's germline CDR1 is SGHRS and CDR2 YFSETQ. This CDR3 is CASSLGGPISGNTIYF. Here the CDR3 DNA reads TGCGCCAGCAGCTTGGGAGGACCGATCTCTGGAAACACCATATATTTT.

The V gene is TRBV30, the J gene TRBJ2-1, with 15 bases aligning to TRBD2. The germline gives CDR1 GTSNPN, CDR2 SVGIG (reference sequence). This CDR3 region has 13 residues. V shed 5 bases, J shed 12 bases, and the junction held 5 bases outside the gene matches. This chain's CDR3 is CAWGLAGGRWQFF. DNA for the CDR3: TGTGCCTGGGGACTAGCGGGAGGGCGTTGGCAGTTCTTC.

This clonotype was counted many times. The chain uses TRBV7-8 and TRBJ2-1; 8 bases are a match to TRBD2. V gave up 0 bases and J gave up 7 bases; unmatched junction bases: 11. Germline V gives CDR1 SGHVS, CDR2 FQNEAQ. The CDR3 loop spans 17 amino acids. CDR3 sequence: CASSLAQVLAEVNEQFF. The CDR3 DNA sequence: TGTGCCAGCAGCTTAGCACAGGTACTAGCGGAGGTGAATGAGCAGTTCTTC.

V gene TRBV11-2 combines with J gene TRBJ2-4; 13 bases fit TRBD2. The germline gives CDR1 SGHAT, CDR2 FQNNGV. Trimming took 5 bases from V and 3 from J; bases not matched to a gene: 16. The CDR3 extends over 20 amino acids. Here the CDR3 DNA reads TGTGCCAGCAGCCCACGCCCCGGACTAGCGGGAGTTATTGACAAAAACATTCAGTACTTC. It encodes CASSPRPGLAGVIDKNIQYF.

The rearrangement joins TRBV7-2 to TRBJ2-1; TRBD2 is a possible D gene (6 bases). Germline CDR1 SGHTA, CDR2 FQGNSA. Trimming pared 0 bases from V and 6 bases from J, leaving 9 bases between. The CDR3 has 14 amino acids. Here the CDR3 reads CASSLARGGNEQFF. The CDR3 bases are TGTGCCAGCAGCTTAGCACGGGGAGGCAATGAGCAGTTCTTC.

The chain combines TRBV10-3 with TRBJ2-7; D is possibly TRBD2 (6 bases). Germline CDR1 ENHRY, CDR2 SYGVKD. V gave up 10 bases and J gave up 2 bases, with 15 bases separating them. This CDR3 has 13 residues. CDR3 region: CATGTHGTYEQYF. Here the CDR3 DNA reads TGTGCCACCGGGACTCACGGAACCTACGAGCAGTACTTC.

The genes are TRBV6-2 or TRBV6-3 and TRBJ2-1; TRBD1 matches at 9 bases. The CDR3 consists of 15 residues. The germline CDR1 and CDR2 sequences are MNHEY and SVGEGT. V shed 6 bases and J 8 bases; nucleotides not matched to a gene: 11. CDR3 region: CASRIPGQGYYEQFF. In DNA form, the CDR3 reads TGTGCCAGCAGAATTCCGGGACAGGGCTATTATGAGCAGTTCTTC.

The V gene is TRBV20-1, the J gene TRBJ1-3; TRBD1 is a possible D gene (6 bases). Germline V gene lookup returns CDR1 DFQATT and CDR2 SNEGSKA (reference sequence). Trimming left V 5 bases short and J 1 base short, with 15 bases between. The CDR3 consists of 15 residues. In DNA, the CDR3 is TGCAGTGCTTCCCCAGGGGAGAGGTCTGGAAACACCATATATTTT. Translating it yields CSASPGERSGNTIYF.

This clonotype has ten or more counts. This rearrangement joins TRBV12-3 or TRBV12-4 to TRBJ2-7, with a tentative D call TRBD1 (6 bases). There are 17 residues in the CDR3. The V gene lost 5 bases and the J gene lost 0 bases, with 20 bases spanning the gap. The CDR3 sequence: CASSPPKGVGTSYEQYF. In nucleotides, the CDR3 is TGTGCCAGCAGTCCTCCCAAGGGGGTTGGTACCTCCTACGAGCAGTACTTC.

The CDR3 protein is CSARTSGGAVETQYF. CDR3 bases: TGCAGTGCTAGAACTAGCGGGGGGGCGGTGGAGACCCAGTACTTC. The chain recombines TRBV20-1 with TRBJ2-5, with 13 bases matching TRBD2. This CDR3 is 15 amino acids long. The V gene's germline CDR1 is DFQATT and CDR2 SNEGSKA (reference sequence). V was pared by 2 bases and J by 5 bases, with 5 bases of the junction left unmatched.

The V call is TRBV24-1, the J call TRBJ2-4; no reliable D call. The CDR3 spans 15 residues. Germline V lookup: CDR1 KGHDR, CDR2 SFDVKD. Trimming stripped 11 bases from V and 0 bases from J, with 16 bases between. CDR3 residues: CASNSRKLAKNIQYF. CDR3 DNA sequence: TGTGCCAGCAATTCGAGAAAACTAGCCAAAAACATTCAGTACTTC.

This clonotype was recorded at least ten times. The J gene is TRBJ2-3, the V gene TRBV7-2; 8 positions agree with TRBD2. Germline V CDR1 and CDR2: SGHTA, FQGNSA. This CDR3 is 14 amino acids long. With V trimmed by 9 bases and J by 3 bases, 8 bases remained unmatched. CDR3 loop: CASSGEGGTDTQYF. CDR3 coding DNA: TGTGCCAGTAGCGGGGAAGGTGGGACAGATACGCAGTATTTT.

V is TRBV20-1 and J is TRBJ1-4; unclear D gene. In germline, CDR1 is DFQATT, CDR2 SNEGSKA (reference sequence). V lost 1 base, J lost 6 bases, and 12 bases lay in between. The CDR3 is 14 residues long. The CDR3 coding sequence is TGCAGTGCTAGAGGGGAAGATTCATATGAAAAACTGTTTTTT. Translating it yields CSARGEDSYEKLFF.

This clonotype was counted a few times. This chain joins TRBV12-3 or TRBV12-4 and TRBJ2-1; 9 bases match TRBD2. The CDR3 extends over 18 amino acids. Trimming at V came to 6 bases and at J to 1 base, leaving 13 bases not matched to a gene. CDR3 in DNA: TGTGCCAGCAGCCAGACTAGCGGCCCCCTAGGGTCCTACAATGAGCAGTTCTTC. It encodes CASSQTSGPLGSYNEQFF.

This chain uses TRBV7-2 with TRBJ1-1; 7 nucleotides line up with TRBD1. The CDR3 extends over 13 amino acids. The J segment lost 3 bases and the V segment lost 5 bases, leaving 3 bases of the junction unmatched. CDR1 SGHTA and CDR2 FQGNSA come from the germline V gene. The CDR3 spells CASSPGQDTEAFF. The DNA of the CDR3 is TGTGCCAGCAGCCCCGGACAGGACACTGAAGCTTTCTTT. The whole variable domain, filled in from reference TRBV7-2 and TRBJ1-1, reads GAGVSQSPSNKVTEKGKDVELRCDPISGHTALYWYRQSLGQGLEFLIYFQGNSAPDKSGLPSDRFSAERTGGSVSTLTIQRTQQEDSAVYLCASSPGQDTEAFFGQGTRLTVV.

This clonotype came up many times. The chain is built from TRBV12-3 or TRBV12-4 and TRBJ2-7, with 12 bases matching TRBD1. The CDR3 extends over 14 amino acids. J gave up 6 bases and V 7 bases, and 7 bases lay outside the gene matches. This CDR3 reads CASTSGTGGLEQYF. The DNA for the CDR3 is TGTGCCAGCACCTCCGGGACAGGGGGCCTCGAGCAGTACTTC.

This clonotype has a handful of counts. V and J are TRBV7-9 and TRBJ2-7; TRBD2 aligns across 9 bases. The CDR3 covers 15 residues. Per the germline V gene, CDR1 is SEHNR and CDR2 is FQNEAQ (reference sequence). J gave up 1 base and V 2 bases, and 3 bases lay outside the gene matches. The CDR3 sequence is CASSLRLADSYEQYF. In DNA form, the CDR3 reads TGTGCCAGCAGCTTACGACTAGCGGATTCCTACGAGCAGTACTTC.

This clonotype has more than one count but fewer than ten. The rearrangement uses TRBV6-1 and TRBJ2-5; D remains ambiguous. V lost 5 bases and J 2 bases, leaving 12 bases between the germline ends. CDR1 and CDR2 (germline): MNHNS, SASEGT. The CDR3 loop spans 14 amino acids. The CDR3 DNA follows: TGTGCCAGCAGTCCCGCCCAAATTCAAGAGACCCAGTACTTC. It yields the protein CASSPAQIQETQYF.

This clonotype has a handful of counts. The J gene is TRBJ2-7, the V gene TRBV11-1, with 15 bases aligning to TRBD2. There are 18 residues in the CDR3. Germline CDR1 and CDR2: SGHAT and FQDESV (reference sequence). Trimming took 6 bases from V and 2 from J; bases not matched to a gene: 11. The CDR3 region has the DNA TGTGCCAGCAGTCATCCGGGACTAGCGGGAGGAAACCCCTACGAGCAGTACTTC. Translating gives CASSHPGLAGGNPYEQYF.

In this sample, this clonotype turned up a few times. For the CDR3, the DNA is TGTGCCAGCTCACCACTGCGGGGGCTAGGGGACAATGAGCAGTTCTTC. Amino acids: CASSPLRGLGDNEQFF. The chain recombines TRBV18 with TRBJ2-1, with D possibly being TRBD2 (7 bases). The CDR3 has 16 residues. The V end lost 1 base, the J end lost 5 bases, and 15 bases lay between the germline ends. Germline V gene lookup returns CDR1 KGHSH and CDR2 LQKENI.